Below, 2 T cell receptor beta chains from the same sample are listed, as sequenced in a study of cytomegalovirus exposure and HLA in healthy donors. Both 60 Vbeta primers and 13 Jbeta primers went into the PCR. The repertoire was sequenced with immunoSEQ multiplex PCR; TCRdb's copy has only in-frame clones and lacks some. The data contain 150,000 to 200,000 clones, roughly 80% of them seen just once; the ten biggest clones take up around 1.7%. The sample consisted of PBMCs. These receptors came from a woman between 18 and 30 years old in good health and CMV-seronegative.

The chain employs TRBV6-4 and TRBJ2-3, with D possibly TRBD2 on 5 matching bases. CDR1 is MRHNA and CDR2 is SNTAGT in the germline V gene. The CDR3 has 13 amino acids. Trimming pared 4 bases from V and 2 bases from J, leaving 7 bases between. CDR3 in amino acids: CASSGADTDTQYF. As DNA, the CDR3 is TGTGCCAGCAGTGGAGCGGACACAGATACGCAGTATTTT.

The chain carries TRBV19 and TRBJ2-1; 8 nucleotides match TRBD2. The CDR3 runs to 18 residues. Germline-derived CDR1 and CDR2 are LNHDA and SQIVND (reference sequence). J gave up 7 bases and V 3 bases, and 17 bases lay outside the gene matches. CDR3 bases: TGTGCCAGTAGTATCAGGGGAGGGACTAGTCTTAGGGGAAATGAGCAGTTCTTC. Residues: CASSIRGGTSLRGNEQFF.